This T cell receptor (beta chain) was identified during a study of identical twins. Study-level findings and limits: Those out-of-frame alpha sequences shared by twins showed an excess of low generation probability.

The CDR3 length is 14 residues. V trimming: 7 bases; J trimming: 2 bases; junction bases outside the gene matches: 7. Remarks on this clonotype: Antigen specificity is unknown.

TCRdb reprocessed the 5' RACE reads via MiXCR and lists one record per CDR3 protein. The repertoire consists of 750,000 to 950,000 distinct CDR3 sequences, with approximately 13% occurring once and the leading ten covering about 1.6%. The same sample was also used in a study of yellow fever vaccine responses in identical twins.

The chain couples TRBV12-3 or TRBV12-4 to TRBJ2-5, with 7 bases that match TRBD2. Sequenced input: PBMCs. The sequence was collected from a young woman in good health. CDR3 sequence: CASTSTSRQETQYF. CDR3 coding DNA: TGTGCCAGCACTTCGACTAGCCGTCAAGAGACCCAGTACTTC.